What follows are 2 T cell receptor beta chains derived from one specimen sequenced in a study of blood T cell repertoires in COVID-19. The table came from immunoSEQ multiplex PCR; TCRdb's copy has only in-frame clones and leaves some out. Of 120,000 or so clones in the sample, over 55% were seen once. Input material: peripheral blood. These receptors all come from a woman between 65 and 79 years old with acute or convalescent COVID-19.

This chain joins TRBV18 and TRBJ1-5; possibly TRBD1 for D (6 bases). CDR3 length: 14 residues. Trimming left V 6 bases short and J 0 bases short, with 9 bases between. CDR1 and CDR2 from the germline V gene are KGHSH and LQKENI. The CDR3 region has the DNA TGTGCCAGCTCTAGGGGGAATAGCAATCAGCCCCAGCATTTT. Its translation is CASSRGNSNQPQHF. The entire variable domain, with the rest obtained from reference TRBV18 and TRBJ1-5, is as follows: NAGVMQNPRHLVRRRGQEARLRCSPMKGHSHVYWYRQLPEEGLKFMVYLQKENIIDESGMPKERFSAEFPKEGPSILRIQQVVRGDSAAYFCASSRGNSNQPQHFGDGTRLSIL.

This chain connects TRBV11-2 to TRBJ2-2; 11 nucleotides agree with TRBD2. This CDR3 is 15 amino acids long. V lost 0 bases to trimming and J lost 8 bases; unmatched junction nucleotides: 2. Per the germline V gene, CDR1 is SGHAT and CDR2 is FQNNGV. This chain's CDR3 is CASSLDRTSGGELFF. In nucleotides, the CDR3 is TGTGCCAGCAGCTTAGATCGGACTAGCGGGGGGGAGCTGTTTTTT.